Below, 28 T cell receptor beta chains from the same sample are listed, as sequenced in a study of CD8 T cells in Susac syndrome (dated by TCRdb to about 2019). The method behind the library was the immunoSEQ multiplex PCR assay. RNA was extracted with the RNeasy kit and roughly 0.5 to 1 ug was reverse transcribed using random hexamers. TCRdb reworked the public reads: Q25 trimming with fastp, MiXCR clone assembly, productive beta chains retained. Rows are combined by CDR3 protein, so each entry shows the most common genes and DNA. The sample table holds 150,000 to 200,000 distinct CDR3 sequences, of which over 85% were seen once. The top ten clonotypes cover roughly 0.1% of the sample. The specimen sequenced was CD4+ T cells from PBMCs. These receptors came from a human donor with multiple sclerosis.

The chain joins TRBV24-1 to TRBJ2-2; D is possibly TRBD1 (6 bases). CDR1 KGHDR and CDR2 SFDVKD come from the germline V gene. This CDR3 has 15 residues. The V end was cut by 7 bases, the J end by 1 base, with 12 bases between. CDR3 protein: CATRKGDLNTGELFF. The CDR3 nucleotides are TGTGCCACCAGGAAGGGGGACCTGAACACCGGGGAGCTGTTTTTT.

The V and J genes are TRBV20-1 and TRBJ2-3; 7 nucleotides line up with TRBD2. CDR3 size: 16 residues. Germline trimming cut 0 bases from V and 1 base from J; bases unmatched to any gene: 7. Germline V gene lookup returns CDR1 DFQATT and CDR2 SNEGSKA (reference sequence). The CDR3 DNA is TGCAGTGCTAGAGATCTGGCGGGAGTCGGCACAGATACGCAGTATTTT. Translated: CSARDLAGVGTDTQYF.

This chain uses TRBV3-1 with TRBJ1-2; D gene unclear. There are 13 residues in the CDR3. Germline loops: CDR1 LGHDT, CDR2 YNNKEL (reference sequence). Deletions cut 4 bases from V and 8 bases from J, with 14 bases between. In nucleotides, the CDR3 is TGTGCCAGCAGCCGAGGTCGCGGTAGGGGCTACACCTTC. Translation: CASSRGRGRGYTF.

This CDR3 is CASSFPGNQPQHF. CDR3 DNA sequence: TGTGCCAGCAGTTTTCCCGGGAATCAGCCCCAGCATTTT. The rearrangement uses TRBV28 and TRBJ1-5; D gene uncertain. The V end lost 3 bases, the J end lost 4 bases, and 7 bases lay between the germline ends. Germline CDR1 is MDHEN and CDR2 is SYDVKM. The CDR3 is 13 residues long.

This chain connects TRBV5-1 to TRBJ2-7; D not certain. The CDR3 covers 13 residues. Trimming stripped 0 bases from V and 2 bases from J, with 6 bases between. Per germline, CDR1 SGHRS and CDR2 YFSETQ. Here the CDR3 reads CASSLDQAYEQYF. CDR3 sequence (DNA): TGCGCCAGCAGCTTGGATCAAGCCTACGAGCAGTACTTC.

This chain joins TRBV4-1 and TRBJ2-4; possibly TRBD2 for D (7 bases). The V gene's germline CDR1 is MGHRA and CDR2 YSYEKL. The CDR3 has 17 residues. V lost 1 base and J lost 5, with 18 bases in between. The CDR3 DNA reads TGCGCCAGCAGCCAAGTCGGGGGGCGCAGGGGTGAAAACATTCAGTACTTC. It specifies CASSQVGGRRGENIQYF.

The rearrangement uses TRBV5-1 and TRBJ2-7; either TRBD1 or TRBD2 may supply D (6 bases each). Germline assignment: CDR1 SGHRS and CDR2 YFSETQ. Trimming removed 4 bases from V and 0 bases from J, with 14 bases in between. This CDR3 spans 15 amino acids. CDR3 in amino acids: CASSGGGTPSYEQYF. Written as DNA, the CDR3 is TGCGCCAGCAGCGGAGGGGGGACTCCCTCCTACGAGCAGTACTTC.

The chain recombines TRBV30 with TRBJ2-7; maybe TRBD1 (6 bases). Trimming shortened V by 4 bases and J by 2 bases, and 18 bases separated the two germline ends. The germline V gene encodes CDR1 GTSNPN and CDR2 SVGIG (reference sequence). The CDR3 contains 15 residues. The chain's CDR3 is CAWTLGTRGTYEQYF. Here the CDR3 DNA reads TGTGCCTGGACGTTAGGAACAAGGGGGACCTACGAGCAGTACTTC.

The V gene is TRBV28, the J gene TRBJ2-5; D is unresolved. Trimming cost V 8 bases and J 3 bases, with 4 bases left between them. Germline V gives CDR1 MDHEN, CDR2 SYDVKM. The CDR3 has 10 amino acids. The CDR3 sequence is CASGEETQYF. The CDR3 DNA reads TGTGCCAGCGGAGAAGAGACCCAGTACTTC.

The chain recombines TRBV24-1 with TRBJ2-5; D perhaps matches TRBD1 (5 bases). From germline, CDR1 is KGHDR and CDR2 SFDVKD. The CDR3 is 11 residues long. Trimming cost V 9 bases and J 1 base, with 5 bases left between them. In DNA form, the CDR3 reads TGTGCCACCGGGGCCCAAGAGACCCAGTACTTC. It specifies CATGAQETQYF.

The chain joins TRBV18 to TRBJ1-1; D perhaps matches TRBD1 (6 bases). Deletions cut 3 bases from V and 2 bases from J, with 13 bases between. CDR1 is KGHSH and CDR2 is LQKENI in the germline V gene. The CDR3 is 15 amino acids. CDR3 nucleotide sequence: TGTGCCAGCTCACCGTATGGAGGGGGAAACACTGAAGCTTTCTTT. Its protein product is CASSPYGGGNTEAFF.

The chain recombines TRBV20-1 with TRBJ1-4, with D possibly being TRBD1 (5 bases). This CDR3 contains 13 residues. CDR1 and CDR2 (germline): DFQATT, SNEGSKA (reference sequence). With 6 bases removed from V and 5 bases from J, the gap between germline ends came to 13 bases. CDR3 DNA: TGCAGTGCAAGGGACGCCTCAAATGAAAAACTGTTTTTT. Translation: CSARDASNEKLFF.

This rearrangement joins TRBV20-1 to TRBJ2-7; 7 nucleotides line up with TRBD2. Per the germline V gene, CDR1 is DFQATT and CDR2 is SNEGSKA (reference sequence). With V trimmed by 1 base and J by 6 bases, 3 bases remained unmatched. The CDR3 is 12 residues long. The CDR3 spells CSARGTRGEQYF. As DNA, the CDR3 is TGCAGTGCTAGAGGGACTAGGGGCGAGCAGTACTTC.

The V and J genes are TRBV9 and TRBJ1-1; 8 nucleotides align to TRBD1. CDR1 is SGDLS and CDR2 is YYNGEE in the germline V gene. The CDR3 has 16 amino acids. V lost 1 base, J lost 2 bases, and 7 bases stayed unmatched. Here the CDR3 reads CASSVSQGGGNTEAFF. The CDR3 DNA follows: TGTGCCAGCAGCGTATCACAGGGGGGAGGAAACACTGAAGCTTTCTTT.

The rearrangement uses TRBV24-1 and TRBJ2-7; unclear D gene. This CDR3 is built from 12 residues. Trimming cost V 9 bases and J 2 bases, with 10 bases left between them. Germline-derived CDR1 and CDR2 are KGHDR and SFDVKD. As DNA, the CDR3 is TGTGCCACCGCGGACGCCGCCTACGAGCAGTACTTC. It translates to CATADAAYEQYF.

V and J are TRBV12-3 or TRBV12-4 and TRBJ1-1; D is uncertain. V shed 3 bases and J shed 5 bases, with 7 bases lying between them. CDR3 size: 12 residues. The CDR3 is CASSFAQTEAFF. The DNA of the CDR3 is TGTGCCAGCAGTTTCGCCCAGACTGAAGCTTTCTTT.

The V and J genes are TRBV12-3 or TRBV12-4 and TRBJ1-1; D unresolved. This CDR3 contains 14 residues. The V end lost 0 bases, the J end lost 0 bases, and 5 bases lay between the germline ends. This CDR3 reads CASSLAPMNTEAFF. As DNA, the CDR3 is TGTGCCAGCAGTTTAGCTCCCATGAACACTGAAGCTTTCTTT.

The rearrangement links TRBV14 to TRBJ1-6, with a possible D match to TRBD1 (5 bases). The germline V gene encodes CDR1 SGHDN and CDR2 FVKESK. Trimming removed 4 bases at V and 9 bases at J, with 16 bases between. The CDR3 contains 15 residues. Written as DNA, the CDR3 is TGTGCCAGCAGCCGGGGACCCTGGGAGGTTTCACCCCTCCACTTT. It is translated as CASSRGPWEVSPLHF.

The chain couples TRBV29-1 to TRBJ1-4, with 9 bases identical to TRBD1. The CDR3 consists of 14 residues. Unmatched junction bases numbered 5, after V lost 4 bases and J lost 5 bases. The V gene's germline CDR1 is SQVTM and CDR2 ANQGSEA. CDR3 nucleotides: TGCAGCGTTGGGGGGACAGGGTTCAATGAAAAACTGTTTTTT. Amino acid sequence: CSVGGTGFNEKLFF. The variable domain in full, with the rest retrieved from reference TRBV29-1 and TRBJ1-4, is SAVISQKPSRDICQRGTSLTIQCQVDSQVTMMFWYRQQPGQSLTLIATANQGSEATYESGFVIDKFPISRPNLTFSTLTVSNMSPEDSSIYLCSVGGTGFNEKLFFGSGTQLSVL.

The chain employs TRBV7-9 and TRBJ2-1; TRBD2 is a possible D gene (6 bases). CDR1 SEHNR and CDR2 FQNEAQ come from the germline V gene (reference sequence). This CDR3 is 15 amino acids long. Trimming left V 0 bases short and J 4 bases short, with 10 bases between. In nucleotides, the CDR3 is TGTGCCAGCAGCTTAGCACTAGCTGAATACAATGAGCAGTTCTTC. It encodes CASSLALAEYNEQFF.

The V gene is TRBV27, the J gene TRBJ2-7; weak D call: TRBD2 (5 bases). Germline CDR1 and CDR2: MNHEY and SMNVEV (reference sequence). The CDR3 runs to 13 residues. Trimming pared 2 bases from V and 0 bases from J, leaving 5 bases between. The CDR3 loop reads CASSLDYSYEQYF. DNA of the CDR3: TGTGCCAGCAGTTTAGACTACTCCTACGAGCAGTACTTC.

The rearrangement uses TRBV27 and TRBJ1-2; D might be TRBD1 (5 bases). The CDR3 totals 15 residues. Per germline, CDR1 MNHEY and CDR2 SMNVEV (reference sequence). Trimming pared 3 bases from V and 6 bases from J, leaving 17 bases between. DNA for the CDR3: TGTGCCAGCAGTTTCCGGGGCGGTAGCTGGGATGGCTACACCTTC. Its protein product is CASSFRGGSWDGYTF.

Here the CDR3 reads CASSKDMNTEAFF. CDR3 sequence (DNA): TGTGCCAGCAGTAAAGATATGAACACTGAAGCTTTCTTT. This chain uses TRBV2 with TRBJ1-1, with D unresolved. The CDR3 sequence is 13 residues long. Germline CDR1 reads SNHLY; CDR2 reads FYNNEI. Trimming cost V 5 bases and J 0 bases, with 7 bases left between them.

DNA for the CDR3: TGTGCCAGCAGCTCCCAGGCCTTGGGCAATGAGCAGTTCTTC. This sequence encodes CASSSQALGNEQFF. The genes are TRBV7-2 and TRBJ2-1; D remains unclear. The CDR3 spans 14 residues. Looked up from germline, CDR1 is SGHTA and CDR2 is FQGNSA. Deletions cut 4 bases from V and 6 bases from J, with 13 bases between.

This chain connects TRBV20-1 to TRBJ2-2; weak D call: TRBD2 (6 bases). This CDR3 region has 16 residues. Per the germline V gene, CDR1 is DFQATT and CDR2 is SNEGSKA (reference sequence). V was shortened by 3 bases and J by 3 bases, with 17 bases between the two germline ends. The CDR3 DNA reads as TGCAGTGCTAGTACGTCGCGGACTACCTACACCGGGGAGCTGTTTTTT. Translation: CSASTSRTTYTGELFF.

The chain employs TRBV20-1 and TRBJ2-1; unclear D gene. Trimming shortened V by 6 bases and J by 9 bases, and 15 bases separated the two germline ends. CDR3 length: 12 amino acids. Germline V gene lookup returns CDR1 DFQATT and CDR2 SNEGSKA (reference sequence). The CDR3 loop is CSAFYGEGEQFF. CDR3 nucleotides: TGCAGTGCCTTCTATGGGGAAGGTGAGCAGTTCTTC.

This CDR3 is CASRQGGWDGYTF. In DNA form, the CDR3 reads TGTGCAAGTCGACAGGGAGGCTGGGATGGCTACACCTTC. The chain employs TRBV30 and TRBJ1-2, with 7 bases identical to TRBD1. The CDR3 totals 13 residues. The V gene's germline CDR1 is GTSNPN and CDR2 SVGIG (reference sequence).

The rearrangement joins TRBV30 to TRBJ1-5; 7 nucleotides match TRBD1. Per germline, CDR1 GTSNPN and CDR2 SVGIG (reference sequence). The trim removed 0 bases at V and 7 bases at J, leaving 12 bases unmatched. The CDR3 consists of 16 residues. The CDR3 region is CAWSVPGQSFGQPQHF. The CDR3 nucleotides read TGTGCCTGGAGTGTACCGGGACAGAGTTTTGGCCAGCCCCAGCATTTT. The whole variable domain, filled in from reference TRBV30 and TRBJ1-5, reads SQTIHQWPATLVQPVGSPLSLECTVEGTSNPNLYWYRQAAGRGLQLLFYSVGIGQISSEVPQNLSASRPQDRQFILSSKKLLLSDSGFYLCAWSVPGQSFGQPQHFGDGTRLSIL.